What follows is one T cell receptor (beta chain) and its context. The target antigen is unknown. The sample originates from a study of T cell repertoires in cytomegalovirus infection. General study points: Carriers of CMV and the relevant HLA type were discriminated by public TCR beta frequency.

TCRdb re-derived calls from the reads in MiXCR, one entry per CDR3 protein. Of 350,000 to 550,000 distinct CDR3 sequences detected, approximately 31% appear once; the ten largest clones hold roughly an eighth. J was trimmed by 12 bases and V by 6 bases; bases with no gene match: 10. This CDR3 is built from 13 residues. This sequence joins TRBV12-3 or TRBV12-4 and TRBJ1-5; 8 bases match TRBD1. The clonotype comes from a human donor in good health (CMV status not recorded). Some clones in this sample may be carry-over from other donors' samples. The sequenced material came from PBMCs. As DNA, the CDR3 is TGTGCCAGCAGAAGCCCTCAGACAGGGGACCAGCATTTT. It encodes CASRSPQTGDQHF.